These T cell receptor beta chains were read from a single sample in a study of cytomegalovirus exposure and HLA in healthy donors. Measured with immunoSEQ multiplex PCR; TCRdb has only the in-frame clones, and not every one. Of around 200,000 clones in the sample, 75% to 85% were seen once. Sequencing was carried out using PBMCs. These receptors were taken from a girl aged 2 to 9 in good health and CMV-seropositive. Both conserved end residues are part of each CDR3. A D gene is named only where the DNA matches it firmly. Clone size is not always given. Where it is, it says once, few, many or a class for expanded clones.

DNA: TGTGCCAGCAGTTACACGGGAGCACAATTCTTC
CDR3: CASSYTGAQFF
J: TRBJ2-1
size: -
V: TRBV6-8
D: -

DNA: TGTGCCTGGAGCCAAAATGAAAAACTGTTTTTT
CDR3: CAWSQNEKLFF
J: TRBJ1-4
size: -
V: TRBV30
D: -

DNA: TGCGCCAGCAGCTCCCGGGAGGCGGCTAATTCACCCCTCCACTTT
CDR3: CASSSREAANSPLHF
J: TRBJ1-6
size: -
V: TRBV4-1
D: -

DNA: TGTGCCAGTATCGGGACAGGGGGTGGCTACACCTTC
CDR3: CASIGTGGGYTF
J: TRBJ1-2
size: -
V: TRBV19
D: TRBD1

DNA: TGTGCCAGCAGTTATGACAGGGCTGTTCAGCCCCAGCATTTT
CDR3: CASSYDRAVQPQHF
J: TRBJ1-5
size: -
V: TRBV6-5
D: TRBD1

DNA: TGTGCCAGCAGTCCCCTCGCGGCGAGCAACACTGAAGCTTTCTTT
CDR3: CASSPLAASNTEAFF
J: TRBJ1-1
size: -
V: TRBV6-5
D: -

DNA: TGTGCCACCAGCAGAGGTGGCACATCTAATTCACCCCTCCACTTT
CDR3: CATSRGGTSNSPLHF
J: TRBJ1-6
size: -
V: TRBV15
D: -

DNA: TGTGCCAGCAGCTTACGACCAGGGGCGGATGGCTACACCTTC
CDR3: CASSLRPGADGYTF
J: TRBJ1-2
size: once
V: TRBV7-2
D: -

DNA: TGTGCCAGCAGCCCAACCAGGGGCACCTACAATGAGCAGTTCTTC
CDR3: CASSPTRGTYNEQFF
J: TRBJ2-1
size: -
V: TRBV5-4
D: -

DNA: TGTGCCAGCAGAGACAGGGGTACTGAAGCTTTCTTT
CDR3: CASRDRGTEAFF
J: TRBJ1-1
size: -
V: TRBV7-3
D: TRBD1

DNA: TGCGCCAGCAGCCAAGACGGGGCCTACAATGAGCAGTTCTTC
CDR3: CASSQDGAYNEQFF
J: TRBJ2-1
size: once
V: TRBV4-1
D: -